This T cell receptor beta chain was sequenced during a study of beta chain features in type 1 diabetes. The germline CDR1 and CDR2 sequences are SGHDN and FVKESK. V dropped 1 base and J dropped 5 bases, with 6 bases sitting between them. This CDR3 region has 13 residues. On this clone: Antigen unknown.

Overall study findings and caveats: There was a moderate but significant shortening of TCRB CDR3s in all four CD4+ subsets of Type 1 diabetes patients. Sequencing of cDNA might inflate the share of cells that strongly express TCR.

Isolated RNA was reverse transcribed in full, so expressed TCRB transcripts were sequenced. Clones were sequenced by immunoSEQ multiplex PCR, and TCRdb holds only the in-frame ones, with some missing. The sample carries roughly 180,000 clones, 7% to 9% recorded once. V usage is TRBV14 and J usage is TRBJ1-5; D ambiguous. Sequencing input: central memory CD4+ T cells from blood. This TCR derives from a man aged 18-30 years with type 1 diabetes. CDR3 residues: CASSQGAYQPQHF. The CDR3 DNA follows: TGTGCCAGCAGCCAAGGGGCCTATCAGCCCCAGCATTTT.